The rows below give T cell receptor beta chains drawn from one sample of a study of identical twins. TCRdb re-analysed the 5' RACE reads in MiXCR, keeping a single row per CDR3 protein. Among hundreds of thousands of distinct CDR3 sequences listed, 10% to 15% were seen once. The sample also formed part of further work on yellow fever vaccine responses in identical twins.

The sample comprised PBMCs. The source is a woman aged 18-29 years in good health. CDR3s include the opening cysteine and the closing phenylalanine or tryptophan. The size of a clone is reported for some rows only, either as once, few or many, or as a class for expanded clones.

V,J,size,CDR3
TRBV12-3/TRBV12-4,TRBJ2-7,few,CASSLRLQQYF
TRBV28,TRBJ1-5,few,CASSPGTGGREPQHF
TRBV20-1,TRBJ1-1,few,CSARAWTGEATEAFF
TRBV5-1,TRBJ2-1,few,CASSLGAASGPGKGGEQFF
TRBV29-1,TRBJ1-2,few,CSAGQGSNGYTF
TRBV11-2,TRBJ2-3,NA,CASSRGKVADITDTQYF
TRBV20-1,TRBJ1-1,few,CSAVTAGLLMNTEAFF
TRBV11-3,TRBJ2-3,NA,CASSLAELAADTQYF
TRBV4-1,TRBJ2-3,NA,CASSQVRGGAKADTQYF
TRBV5-1,TRBJ2-5,NA,CASSNFLAGVETQYF
TRBV20-1,TRBJ1-1,many,CSASQGGQTEAFF
TRBV2,TRBJ1-4,NA,CASSEYRRGEKLFF
TRBV27,TRBJ1-2,NA,CASSSHLTDSYGYTF
TRBV4-1,TRBJ2-3,NA,CASSQALRGSDTQYF
TRBV12-3/TRBV12-4,TRBJ2-1,NA,CASRRLAGEDNEQFF
TRBV12-3/TRBV12-4,TRBJ2-1,NA,CASQGSLWGTGRVWTEQFF
TRBV6-5,TRBJ1-1,many,CASSHRVGINTEAFF
TRBV7-7,TRBJ2-2,many,CASSAGTSGVTGELFF
TRBV20-1,TRBJ2-1,NA,CSAEGQGDNEQFF
TRBV20-1,TRBJ2-1,few,CSARGTSGLHYNEQFF
TRBV7-2,TRBJ2-1,NA,CASSHRTSGPSEFF
TRBV18,TRBJ1-3,few,CASSPTGAGRSGNTIYF
TRBV20-1,TRBJ2-3,once,CSASDPNKRTDTQYF
TRBV20-1,TRBJ2-3,NA,CSASRQGYPQDTQYF
TRBV6-2/TRBV6-3,TRBJ2-6,few,CASSWRKSSGANVLTF
TRBV12-3/TRBV12-4,TRBJ1-2,many,CASSQKRNGYTF
TRBV7-2,TRBJ2-7,NA,CASSFVAGDEQYF
TRBV5-1,TRBJ1-5,few,CASSLGGSPGQPQHF
TRBV5-8,TRBJ1-3,few,CASSLPPDRAWDTIYF
TRBV7-2,TRBJ2-5,NA,CASSGGQRGTQYF
TRBV20-1,TRBJ1-1,NA,CSARAGTDGEAFF
TRBV4-1,TRBJ1-1,many,CASSQDGGEAFF
TRBV7-7,TRBJ2-1,few,CASSLGGMSSYNEQFF
TRBV7-3,TRBJ2-3,NA,CASSSLATMVDTQYF
TRBV7-6,TRBJ2-7,few,CASSLAGTDEQYF
TRBV20-1,TRBJ2-7,NA,CSAEDRRESYEQYF
TRBV5-1,TRBJ2-1,many,CASSLAGRINNEQFF
TRBV2,TRBJ2-1,few,CASKSSSGTSVTSWYNEQFF
TRBV27,TRBJ1-4,few,CASRSRDRVSSEKLFF
TRBV11-2,TRBJ2-7,few,CASSLGPGPPAGSYEQYF
TRBV12-3/TRBV12-4,TRBJ1-5,few,CASSPRGVYFGNQPQHF
TRBV18,TRBJ2-7,NA,CASSPQGMDEQYF
TRBV6-1,TRBJ2-4,few,CASSIGTSGGNKYF
TRBV3-1,TRBJ1-6,NA,CASSPKPTLPLHF
TRBV4-1,TRBJ2-3,many,CASSQDPSGGGDTQYF
TRBV5-8,TRBJ1-2,few,CASSLVGGRTSNYGYTF
TRBV15,TRBJ2-1,NA,CATSVVWLAGATNEQFF
TRBV7-8,TRBJ2-3,NA,CASSPRPSGGTDTQYF
TRBV20-1,TRBJ2-2,few,CSARGGTSGGLNTGELFF
TRBV5-8,TRBJ2-7,few,CASSPGREYEQYF
TRBV12-3/TRBV12-4,TRBJ2-5,many,CASSAGGETQYF
TRBV4-1,TRBJ1-6,NA,CASSQLPGQGASLHF
TRBV4-1,TRBJ1-5,many,CASSQANRDGGPYNQPQHF
TRBV12-3/TRBV12-4,TRBJ1-2,few,CASSFSAYTF
TRBV7-2,TRBJ2-5,NA,CASSFYSGVQETQYF
TRBV2,TRBJ1-6,many,CASSEALGSFNSPLHF
TRBV27,TRBJ2-1,NA,CASSLSTTREQFF
TRBV5-1,TRBJ2-1,many,CASSSRTLSGRSEQFF